This T cell receptor beta chain was recorded in a study of cytomegalovirus exposure and HLA in healthy donors. Study context: Unique TCRs numbering 75 million to 95 million, obtained from HLA-typed donors, made up an early data release.

This PCR relied on a set of 60 Vbeta primers and 13 Jbeta primers. Source study methods: Per a later analysis, the number of unique TCR beta chains was around 80 million, of which 9 million to 12 million were shared. TCRdb keeps only in-frame clones here, not all; method: immunoSEQ multiplex PCR. The V and J calls and clone size are taken from that table; D and trimming were inferred from the DNA. The sample lists about 98,000 clones, approximately 82% occurring once. What was sequenced was PBMCs. The source of this sequence is a man aged 40-49 years in good health and CMV-seronegative.

The CDR3 reads CASSPGTNSYNEQFF. CDR3 DNA: TGTGCCAGCAGCCCCGGGACTAACTCCTACAATGAGCAGTTCTTC. J is TRBJ2-1 and V is TRBV7-3; 7 nucleotides agree with TRBD2. J was trimmed by 0 bases and V by 5 bases; bases with no gene match: 4. Germline assignment: CDR1 SGHTA and CDR2 FQGTGA. The CDR3 spans 15 residues. Full variable domain (remainder filled in from reference TRBV7-3 and TRBJ2-1): GAGVSQTPSNKVTEKGKYVELRCDPISGHTALYWYRQSLGQGPEFLIYFQGTGAADDSGLPNDRFFAVRPEGSVSTLKIQRTERGDSAVYLCASSPGTNSYNEQFFGPGTRLTVL.